Below are 31 T cell receptor beta chains sequenced from a single sample in a study of vaccination and CD4 T cells after COVID-19. Time point denoted: late sampling 161 to 241 days after vaccination in three convalescent patients. Noted treatment: roughly ten-day PBMC culture with coronavirus spike peptide pools or control peptides (ViraFEST assay). These receptors' targets are unknown. Sequence data for DNA of cultured CD4+ T cells were generated by the Oncomine TCR Beta short-read assay. MiXCR was run by TCRdb on the PCR reads, yielding one entry per CDR3 protein. The table has about 17,000 distinct CDR3 sequences, over 40% seen once. The specimen was CD4+ T cells from blood, cultured in vitro, collected about 7 months after SARS-CoV-2 vaccination. Receptor source: a human donor who had recovered from COVID-19.

The chain is built from TRBV4-3 and TRBJ2-7, with TRBD2 matching over 12 bases. The germline V gene encodes CDR1 LGHNA and CDR2 YSLEER. With 1 base clipped from V and 1 base from J, the junction kept 2 bases outside the gene matches. The CDR3 has 16 residues. CDR3 DNA sequence: TGCGCCAGCAGCCAAGCCCTAGCGGGAGGGTCCTACGAGCAGTACTTC. The encoded protein is CASSQALAGGSYEQYF.

This chain links TRBV4-2 with TRBJ1-2; 9 bases agree with TRBD1. CDR3 length: 16 residues. Trimming removed 4 bases from V and 5 bases from J; junction bases left unmatched: 11. Germline CDR1 is LGHNA and CDR2 is YNFKEQ. The CDR3, as DNA: TGTGCCAGCAGCCCAGTGGGGGACAGGGCTCGGTATGGCTACACCTTC. Translated: CASSPVGDRARYGYTF.

The gene calls are TRBV20-1 and TRBJ1-5; D is unclear. Per the germline V gene, CDR1 is DFQATT and CDR2 is SNEGSKA (reference sequence). V was pared by 4 bases and J by 5 bases, with 12 bases between. The CDR3 is made up of 13 amino acids. This chain's CDR3 is CSAINFQDQPQHF. The CDR3 DNA reads TGCAGTGCTATTAATTTTCAGGATCAGCCCCAGCATTTT.

The chain is built from TRBV7-3 and TRBJ1-5; TRBD1 matches 8 bases. Losses at the gene ends were 6 bases for V and 1 base for J; bases not matched to a gene: 5. CDR1 SGHTA and CDR2 FQGTGA come from the germline V gene. The CDR3 runs to 15 residues. The chain's CDR3 is CASSQTGGSNQPQHF. Here the CDR3 DNA reads TGTGCCAGCAGTCAAACAGGGGGGAGCAATCAGCCCCAGCATTTT.

The rearrangement joins TRBV6-2 or TRBV6-3 to TRBJ1-2; 7 bases agree with TRBD1. The CDR3 sequence is 13 residues long. CDR1 is MNHEY and CDR2 is SVGEGT in the germline V gene. The junction had 3 bases not matched to a gene; V was cut back by 6 bases and J by 2 bases. The CDR3, as DNA: TGTGCCAGCAGCCAGACAGGGAACTATGGCTACACCTTC. Amino acids: CASSQTGNYGYTF.

The chain employs TRBV21-1 and TRBJ1-6. TRBV21-1 is a recognized pseudogene. The CDR3 length is 15 residues. In DNA form, the CDR3 reads TGTGCCAGCAGCAAAGAAACCTGGGGTAATTCACCCCTCCACTTT. The encoded protein is CASSKETWGNSPLHF.

V is TRBV20-1 and J is TRBJ1-5; D gene uncertain. The V end lost 5 bases, the J end lost 5 bases, and 10 bases lay between the germline ends. Germline CDR1 and CDR2: DFQATT and SNEGSKA (reference sequence). This CDR3 region has 12 residues. The chain's CDR3 is CSAPSPDQPQHF. Written as DNA, the CDR3 is TGCAGTGCTCCAAGTCCCGATCAGCCCCAGCATTTT.

CDR3 DNA sequence: TGCAGTGCTAGTCGTCTAGCGATAGTGTCAGATACGCAGTATTTT. Amino acids: CSASRLAIVSDTQYF. This chain uses TRBV20-1 with TRBJ2-3, with a tentative D call TRBD2 (6 bases). Germline values: CDR1 DFQATT, CDR2 SNEGSKA (reference sequence). The CDR3 is 15 residues long. V shed 3 bases and J shed 4 bases, with 17 bases lying between them.

This clonotype was picked up a small number of times. The chain has TRBV28 and TRBJ1-2, with 8 bases matching TRBD1. CDR1 is MDHEN, CDR2 SYDVKM, per germline. The CDR3 totals 13 residues. Trimming took 6 bases from V and 6 from J; bases not matched to a gene: 6. CDR3 loop: CASSEAGGDGYTF. The CDR3 DNA reads as TGTGCCAGCAGCGAAGCAGGGGGCGATGGCTACACCTTC.

This chain connects TRBV2 to TRBJ2-5; maybe TRBD2 (6 bases). Germline V lookup: CDR1 SNHLY, CDR2 FYNNEI. V dropped 11 bases and J dropped 7 bases, with 17 bases sitting between them. The length of the CDR3 is 12 residues. The CDR3 sequence: CASRAGRRTQYF. The CDR3 DNA reads as TGTGCCTCGCGGGCGGGGCGGAGGACCCAGTACTTC.

This clonotype appeared once. The chain links TRBV6-1 to TRBJ1-5; D is undetermined. The ends were cut back, 1 base at V and 0 bases at J, with 13 bases in the middle. Looked up from germline, CDR1 is MNHNS and CDR2 is SASEGT. The CDR3 is 17 residues long. Here the CDR3 reads CASSEEAVSYSNQPQHF. In nucleotides, the CDR3 is TGTGCCAGCAGTGAAGAGGCAGTCAGCTATAGCAATCAGCCCCAGCATTTT.

This clonotype was seen a handful of times. The rearrangement joins TRBV7-9 to TRBJ1-1; no firm D call. The germline CDR1 and CDR2 sequences are SEHNR and FQNEAQ (reference sequence). The CDR3 consists of 13 residues. With 5 bases removed from V and 5 bases from J, the gap between germline ends came to 12 bases. The CDR3 spells CASSRTLGTEAFF. In nucleotides, the CDR3 is TGTGCCAGCAGCCGGACCCTAGGGACTGAAGCTTTCTTT.

This clonotype was found a few times. The DNA for the CDR3 is TGTGCCACCAGCAGCGACTCGAACACTGAAGCTTTCTTT. It specifies CATSSDSNTEAFF. The chain links TRBV15 to TRBJ1-1; no firm D call. Germline CDR1 is LNHNV and CDR2 is YYDKDF (reference sequence). V lost 3 bases and J 1 base, leaving 6 bases between the germline ends. The CDR3 length is 13 residues.

The V gene is TRBV5-6, the J gene TRBJ1-2, with D unresolved. Germline loops: CDR1 SGHDT, CDR2 YYEEEE. Trimming pared 4 bases from V and 4 bases from J, leaving 11 bases between. CDR3 length: 13 amino acids. The CDR3 reads CASSDGRTYGYTF. Written as DNA, the CDR3 is TGTGCCAGCAGCGACGGACGGACCTATGGCTACACCTTC.

In its sample, this clonotype was seen a few times. V and J are TRBV20-1 and TRBJ2-3, with D maybe TRBD2 (5 bases). Per the germline V gene, CDR1 is DFQATT and CDR2 is SNEGSKA (reference sequence). V was clipped by 2 bases and J by 5 bases, with 14 bases between them. The CDR3 is 14 amino acids. In DNA form, the CDR3 reads TGCAGTGCTAGAACCCCCTCCCGGGGAGATACGCAGTATTTT. Its protein is CSARTPSRGDTQYF.

This clonotype was counted between two and nine times. V and J are TRBV6-1 and TRBJ2-3; 10 nucleotides align to TRBD2. CDR3 length: 16 residues. Germline trimming cut 6 bases from V and 2 bases from J; bases unmatched to any gene: 8. CDR1 is MNHNS and CDR2 is SASEGT in the germline V gene. The DNA for the CDR3 is TGTGCCAGCAGGTCGTCGCTAGCGGGAGCCACAGATACGCAGTATTTT. As protein: CASRSSLAGATDTQYF.

This chain uses TRBV2 with TRBJ1-6, with 7 bases that match TRBD1. Trimming at V came to 10 bases and at J to 10 bases, leaving 7 bases not matched to a gene. The germline V gene has CDR1 SNHLY and CDR2 FYNNEI. This CDR3 is built from 12 residues. The CDR3 loop is CATRGTGSPLHF. Here the CDR3 DNA reads TGTGCCACCAGGGGGACGGGCTCACCCCTCCACTTT.

In its sample, this clonotype was seen a few times. This sequence joins TRBV7-9 and TRBJ1-1; D remains ambiguous. Germline V lookup: CDR1 SEHNR, CDR2 FQNEAQ (reference sequence). The CDR3 extends over 14 amino acids. Trimming removed 1 base at V and 5 bases at J, with 11 bases between. The CDR3 here is CASSLVEGRTEAFF. The CDR3 DNA follows: TGTGCCAGCAGCTTAGTTGAAGGTAGGACTGAAGCTTTCTTT.

The chain employs TRBV2 and TRBJ1-2, with a possible D match to TRBD1 (5 bases). V lost 4 bases and J 8 bases, leaving 23 bases between the germline ends. Germline values: CDR1 SNHLY, CDR2 FYNNEI. The CDR3 is 16 residues long. For the CDR3, the DNA is TGTGCCAGCAGTGGGGCTCACAGGCAGGGAACTAAGGGCTACACCTTC. This encodes CASSGAHRQGTKGYTF.

This rearrangement joins TRBV9 to TRBJ2-7, with 9 nucleotides matching TRBD1. The CDR3 covers 14 residues. The V gene end was trimmed by 3 bases and the J gene end by 3 bases; junction bases not matched to a gene: 4. Germline values: CDR1 SGDLS, CDR2 YYNGEE. CDR3 DNA sequence: TGTGCCAGCAGCGCCTCGGGACAGGGCTACGAGCAGTACTTC. It yields the protein CASSASGQGYEQYF.

The chain recombines TRBV7-8 with TRBJ2-5; D call uncertain. V shed 3 bases and J shed 5 bases, with 19 bases lying between them. Germline assignment: CDR1 SGHVS and CDR2 FQNEAQ. The CDR3 runs 16 residues. The CDR3 loop reads CASSFWPSPPAETQYF. In DNA, the CDR3 is TGTGCCAGCAGCTTCTGGCCTTCTCCCCCGGCGGAGACCCAGTACTTC.

This chain links TRBV20-1 with TRBJ2-1; no clear D. V lost 0 bases and J 4 bases, leaving 7 bases between the germline ends. This CDR3 is built from 13 residues. Per germline, CDR1 DFQATT and CDR2 SNEGSKA (reference sequence). Here the CDR3 reads CSARESNYNEQFF. For the CDR3, the DNA is TGCAGTGCTAGAGAGTCTAATTACAATGAGCAGTTCTTC.

The rearrangement uses TRBV11-3 and TRBJ2-5; 9 bases agree with TRBD1. The germline V gene encodes CDR1 SGHNT and CDR2 YENEEA. CDR3 size: 15 residues. The V segment lost 5 bases and the J segment 9 bases; nucleotides outside the gene matches: 13. The CDR3 nucleotides read TGTGCCAGCAGCCCTAGAGACAGGGGGGACCAAGCCCAGTACTTC. It translates to CASSPRDRGDQAQYF.

There are a few counts of this clonotype. The chain has TRBV6-1 and TRBJ1-2; D is ambiguous. This CDR3 contains 13 residues. The germline CDR1 and CDR2 sequences are MNHNS and SASEGT. V lost 5 bases and J 4 bases, leaving 11 bases between the germline ends. This CDR3 is CASSPYKGYGYTF. The CDR3 DNA follows: TGTGCCAGCAGTCCCTATAAAGGCTATGGCTACACCTTC.

The J gene is TRBJ1-5, the V gene TRBV6-1, with TRBD1 as a possible D gene (5 bases). From germline, CDR1 is MNHNS and CDR2 SASEGT. Between the trimmed V and J ends, which lost 1 base and 9 bases, there was a span of 13 bases. This CDR3 has 14 amino acids. The CDR3 DNA sequence: TGTGCCAGCAGTGAAGATTCGGGGCCCGGGCCCCAGCATTTT. Translation gives CASSEDSGPGPQHF.

This rearrangement joins TRBV20-1 to TRBJ2-5, with unresolved D. Germline V CDR1 and CDR2: DFQATT, SNEGSKA (reference sequence). The V end lost 6 bases, the J end lost 6 bases, and 38 bases lay between the germline ends. The CDR3 covers 20 residues. In DNA form, the CDR3 reads TGCAGTGCCCCAAAAGACCCAAACACCTGGCCTTTTGCCCCCACAAAGACCCAGTACTTC. It specifies CSAPKDPNTWPFAPTKTQYF.

The chain combines TRBV27 with TRBJ2-5, with D hard to call. CDR1 MNHEY and CDR2 SMNVEV come from the germline V gene (reference sequence). Deletions cut 0 bases from V and 4 bases from J, with 9 bases between. The CDR3 covers 14 residues. The CDR3 loop is CASSLSPSGETQYF. In nucleotides, the CDR3 is TGTGCCAGCAGTTTATCCCCCTCGGGAGAGACCCAGTACTTC.

About this clonotype itself: Without the conserved terminal phenylalanine or tryptophan, this CDR3 likely stems from a read error. The V gene is TRBV7-9, the J gene TRBJ2-1; TRBD1 or TRBD2 may be the D gene (5 bases each). CDR3 size: 15 residues. V lost 3 bases, J lost 4 bases, and 13 bases lay in between. Looked up from germline, CDR1 is SEHNR and CDR2 is FQNEAQ (reference sequence). The chain's CDR3 is CASSFQGENYNEQFL. The CDR3 nucleotides are TGTGCCAGCAGCTTCCAAGGGGAGAATTACAATGAGCAGTTCCTC.

This clonotype was seen only a few times. V usage is TRBV20-1 and J usage is TRBJ1-2, with 7 nucleotides matching TRBD1. CDR3 length equals 13 residues. Germline V gives CDR1 DFQATT, CDR2 SNEGSKA (reference sequence). J was trimmed by 4 bases and V by 5 bases; bases with no gene match: 7. CDR3 amino acids: CSAEGAFGYGYTF. In DNA, the CDR3 is TGCAGTGCTGAGGGGGCTTTCGGCTATGGCTACACCTTC.

The chain couples TRBV20-1 to TRBJ2-3; D ambiguous. V was clipped by 3 bases and J by 7 bases, with 5 bases between them. From germline, CDR1 is DFQATT and CDR2 SNEGSKA (reference sequence). The CDR3 runs 10 residues. The CDR3 DNA reads TGCAGTGCTAGGGAGTATACGCAGTATTTT. Amino acids: CSAREYTQYF.

The V and J genes are TRBV20-1 and TRBJ1-6; 7 positions match TRBD1. The CDR3 is 14 amino acids. Trimming removed 3 bases from V and 14 bases from J; junction bases left unmatched: 13. Per the germline V gene, CDR1 is DFQATT and CDR2 is SNEGSKA (reference sequence). This CDR3 reads CSASGGGDSSALHF. The CDR3 DNA is TGCAGTGCTAGCGGAGGGGGCGACTCTTCGGCCCTCCACTTT.